The 25 T cell receptor beta chains in this list originate from one sample, sequenced in a study of T cells in localized non-small cell lung cancer. Clones were sequenced by immunoSEQ multiplex PCR, and TCRdb holds only the in-frame ones, with some missing. The data contain over 20,000 clones, roughly 80% of them singletons. This sample comprised peripheral blood, obtained before any cancer treatment. The receptors originated from a man aged 40 to 69 with stage III squamous cell lung carcinoma.

The chain employs TRBV10-2 and TRBJ1-1; D not certain. From germline, CDR1 is WSHSY and CDR2 SAAADI. The CDR3 loop spans 13 amino acids. Deletions cut 7 bases from V and 0 bases from J, with 9 bases between. This CDR3 is CASNRVLNTEAFF. The CDR3 coding sequence is TGCGCCAGCAACCGAGTGCTGAACACTGAAGCTTTCTTT.

This clone was seen a handful of times. CDR3 sequence: CASSEALPGRSNEKLFF. CDR3 DNA: TGTGCCAGCAGTGAAGCGCTTCCGGGACGGTCTAATGAAAAACTGTTTTTT. The V call is TRBV6-1, the J call TRBJ1-4; tentative D call: TRBD1 (5 bases). The CDR3 length is 17 residues. Germline CDR1 is MNHNS and CDR2 is SASEGT. Trimming removed 0 bases from V and 3 bases from J, with 14 bases in between.

V usage is TRBV7-8 and J usage is TRBJ1-5, with D uncertain. The ends were cut back, 4 bases at V and 9 bases at J, with 19 bases in the middle. Germline V gene lookup returns CDR1 SGHVS and CDR2 FQNEAQ. The CDR3 length is 15 residues. The CDR3 coding sequence is TGTGCCAGCAGCTCCTCCCGGGTGGTGCAACGGCCCCAGCATTTT. This gives the protein CASSSSRVVQRPQHF.

The J gene is TRBJ1-1, the V gene TRBV6-1; D remains unclear. Between the trimmed V and J ends, which lost 2 bases and 2 bases, there was a span of 9 bases. The CDR3 runs 14 residues. Germline V gene lookup returns CDR1 MNHNS and CDR2 SASEGT. The CDR3 loop is CASSETGINTEAFF. The CDR3, as DNA: TGTGCCAGCAGTGAAACCGGGATTAACACTGAAGCTTTCTTT.

This clone was seen only a few times. V usage is TRBV5-1 and J usage is TRBJ1-1, with D unclear. V was trimmed by 0 bases and J by 5 bases, leaving 5 bases between them. Germline lookup yields CDR1 SGHRS and CDR2 YFSETQ. The CDR3 is 12 amino acids. CDR3: CASSLERTEAFF. In DNA, the CDR3 is TGCGCCAGCAGCTTGGAAAGGACTGAAGCTTTCTTT.

This clone was seen a single time. A junction boundary mismatches the germline segment, possibly from a read error. The chain links TRBV2 to TRBJ1-1; D not resolved. Per the germline V gene, CDR1 is SNHLY and CDR2 is FYNNEI. The CDR3 runs to 10 residues. CDR3: CASREMSAFF. For the CDR3, the DNA is TGTGCCAGCCGTGAGATGTCAGCTTTCTTT.

The chain couples TRBV19 to TRBJ1-2; 10 bases map to TRBD1. The CDR3 consists of 13 residues. Trimming at V came to 6 bases and at J to 14 bases, leaving 12 bases not matched to a gene. CDR1 and CDR2 (germline): LNHDA, SQIVND (reference sequence). The CDR3 DNA reads as TGTGCCAGTAGGCGTTACTCGGGGGACAGGGGAACCTTC. Its translation is CASRRYSGDRGTF.

This chain joins TRBV5-4 and TRBJ2-6; the D is unclear. Germline CDR1 reads SGHNT; CDR2 reads YYREEE (reference sequence). The CDR3 totals 15 residues. With 2 bases removed from V and 4 bases from J, the gap between germline ends came to 10 bases. The DNA of the CDR3 is TGTGCCAGCAGCTTTGGTCAGGCAGGGGCCAACGTCCTGACTTTC. Translated, it gives CASSFGQAGANVLTF.

This chain joins TRBV6-6 and TRBJ1-3, with D possibly being TRBD1 (6 bases). V was cut by 2 bases and J by 0 bases, with 8 bases left in between. Germline lookup yields CDR1 MNHNY and CDR2 SVGAGI (reference sequence). This CDR3 has 15 residues. CDR3 sequence reads: CASSYDRNSGNTIYF. The CDR3 DNA reads TGTGCCAGCAGTTACGACAGGAACTCTGGAAACACCATATATTTT.

The chain carries TRBV18 and TRBJ2-1; 8 bases match TRBD2. This CDR3 is built from 18 residues. CDR1 is KGHSH and CDR2 is LQKENI in the germline V gene. J was trimmed by 7 bases and V by 1 base; bases with no gene match: 15. The CDR3 DNA reads TGTGCCAGCTCACCACTGCGGCAAGGGCTAGCGGGTATTAATGAGCAGTTCTTC. This sequence encodes CASSPLRQGLAGINEQFF.

The V and J genes are TRBV7-2 and TRBJ1-1; D call uncertain. The germline V and J ends were trimmed by 3 bases and 0 bases, with 11 bases remaining between them. CDR1 is SGHTA and CDR2 is FQGNSA in the germline V gene. CDR3 length: 15 amino acids. The CDR3 nucleotides are TGTGCCAGCAGCTTTCGCCGGCAACTGAACACTGAAGCTTTCTTT. Amino acids: CASSFRRQLNTEAFF.

V gene TRBV11-3 combines with J gene TRBJ2-7; the match to TRBD2 covers 10 bases. The CDR3 is made up of 20 amino acids. Losses at the gene ends were 4 bases for V and 1 base for J; bases not matched to a gene: 19. Germline CDR1 reads SGHNT; CDR2 reads YENEEA. For the CDR3, the DNA is TGTGCCAGCAGCTCCCAGCTGACTAGCGGGTCTCCTCTTAGATCCTACGAGCAGTACTTC. Translated: CASSSQLTSGSPLRSYEQYF. Full variable domain (remainder filled in from reference TRBV11-3 and TRBJ2-7): EAGVVQSPRYKIIEKKQPVAFWCNPISGHNTLYWYLQNLGQGPELLIRYENEEAVDDSQLPKDRFSAERLKGVDSTLKIQPAELGDSAVYLCASSSQLTSGSPLRSYEQYFGPGTRLTVT.

This sequence joins TRBV27 and TRBJ1-5; D gene uncertain. The V gene lost 4 bases and the J gene lost 2 bases, with 6 bases spanning the gap. There are 13 residues in the CDR3. Germline CDR1 MNHEY, CDR2 SMNVEV (reference sequence). DNA for the CDR3: TGTGCCAGCAGTTCACTCGGCAATCAGCCCCAGCATTTT. Translation: CASSSLGNQPQHF.

The genes are TRBV27 and TRBJ1-2, with a possible D match to TRBD1 (6 bases). From germline, CDR1 is MNHEY and CDR2 SMNVEV (reference sequence). Trimming took off 6 bases at V and 5 bases at J, with 13 bases between the two ends. This CDR3 comprises 13 residues. In nucleotides, the CDR3 is TGTGCCAGCAGCTTGGGAGGGGGGTATGGCTACACCTTC. Translated: CASSLGGGYGYTF.

In DNA, the CDR3 is TGTGCCACCCGACCCCTAGCGGCCGGGGAGCTGTTTTTT. It yields the protein CATRPLAAGELFF. The J gene is TRBJ2-2, the V gene TRBV2, with 7 positions matching TRBD2. V gave up 10 bases and J gave up 6 bases; unmatched junction bases: 8. Germline-derived CDR1 and CDR2 are SNHLY and FYNNEI. The length of the CDR3 is 13 residues. Full variable domain (rest looked up from reference TRBV2 and TRBJ2-2): EPEVTQTPSHQVTQMGQEVILRCVPISNHLYFYWYRQILGQKVEFLVSFYNNEISEKSEIFDDQFSVERPDGSNFTLKIRSTKLEDSAMYFCATRPLAAGELFFGEGSRLTVL.

A word on this clone: One junction end does not reproduce the germline sequence, and a read error may be involved. The rearrangement links TRBV7-3 to TRBJ1-1; a possible D gene is TRBD1 (5 bases). CDR1 is SGHTA, CDR2 FQGTGA, per germline. The CDR3 sequence is 15 residues long. The CDR3 spells CASSVTGLTGAEAFF. Here the CDR3 DNA reads TGTGCCAGCAGCGTAACGGGGCTTACGGGGGCTGAAGCTTTCTTT.

This clone was seen only a few times. This chain connects TRBV6-1 to TRBJ1-5, with D uncertain. The CDR3 has 12 amino acids. V shed 2 bases and J shed 10 bases, with 9 bases lying between them. Per the germline V gene, CDR1 is MNHNS and CDR2 is SASEGT. The CDR3 protein is CASSEPARPQHF. CDR3 nucleotide sequence: TGTGCCAGCAGTGAACCGGCACGACCCCAGCATTTT.

This clone has only a few counts. The rearrangement links TRBV4-1 to TRBJ2-2; tentatively, D is TRBD1 (6 bases). Trimming left V 4 bases short and J 1 base short, with 13 bases between. This CDR3 is built from 16 residues. Germline lookup yields CDR1 MGHRA and CDR2 YSYEKL. The CDR3 DNA follows: TGCGCCAGCAGCCTAGATGGGGGCTTGAACACCGGGGAGCTGTTTTTT. This translates into CASSLDGGLNTGELFF.

This sequence joins TRBV13 and TRBJ1-1; D is unresolved. This CDR3 contains 15 residues. With 3 bases removed from V and 0 bases from J, the gap between germline ends came to 11 bases. The germline gives CDR1 PRHDT, CDR2 FYEKMQ (reference sequence). CDR3 in DNA: TGTGCCAGCAGCTTGAGGCAACACATGAACACTGAAGCTTTCTTT. Residues: CASSLRQHMNTEAFF.

The chain uses TRBV4-1 and TRBJ1-5, with TRBD1 as a possible D gene (6 bases). The CDR3 length is 16 residues. CDR1 MGHRA and CDR2 YSYEKL come from the germline V gene. With 1 base removed from V and 2 bases from J, the gap between germline ends came to 12 bases. CDR3 protein: CASSQGSGAGNQPQHF. The CDR3 nucleotides read TGCGCCAGCAGCCAAGGATCAGGGGCAGGCAATCAGCCCCAGCATTTT.

Comments on this clone: Mismatch with germline at one junction end may stem from a read error. The gene calls are TRBV27 and TRBJ2-7; D perhaps matches TRBD1 (5 bases). Germline V gene lookup returns CDR1 MNHEY and CDR2 SMNVEV (reference sequence). This CDR3 contains 13 residues. Here the CDR3 DNA reads TGTGCCAGCAGTCCCACCTCAGGGCCCCGCCCCCTCTTC. Protein: CASSPTSGPRPLF.

The rearrangement uses TRBV15 and TRBJ2-2, with a possible D match to TRBD2 (6 bases). The CDR3 spans 13 residues. Trimming cost V 6 bases and J 3 bases, with 8 bases left between them. Germline values: CDR1 LNHNV, CDR2 YYDKDF (reference sequence). For the CDR3, the DNA is TGTGCCACCAGGGGAGGCGACACCGGGGAGCTGTTTTTT. This encodes CATRGGDTGELFF.

The rearrangement joins TRBV5-1 to TRBJ1-1; 7 positions agree with TRBD1. CDR3 length equals 15 residues. CDR1 is SGHRS, CDR2 YFSETQ, per germline. Unmatched junction bases numbered 7, after V lost 0 bases and J lost 5 bases. The CDR3 nucleotides read TGCGCCAGCAGCTTGGGCTCTGACAGGGCGACTGAAGCTTTCTTT. Translated, it gives CASSLGSDRATEAFF.

The rearrangement links TRBV28 to TRBJ1-2; 7 nucleotides agree with TRBD1. V shed 7 bases and J 4 bases; nucleotides not matched to a gene: 3. CDR1 is MDHEN, CDR2 SYDVKM, per germline. The CDR3 consists of 12 residues. CDR3 sequence (DNA): TGTGCCAGCAAGGGACAGCCCTATGGCTACACCTTC. Its translation is CASKGQPYGYTF.

V gene TRBV19 combines with J gene TRBJ2-3; D is unresolved. CDR3 length equals 14 residues. Germline V lookup: CDR1 LNHDA, CDR2 SQIVND (reference sequence). V shed 1 base and J shed 4 bases, with 9 bases lying between them. The CDR3 DNA reads TGTGCCAGTAGTATAGGGGCGCCGGCAGATACGCAGTATTTT. It specifies CASSIGAPADTQYF.